These 11 T cell receptor beta chains were all obtained from the same sample, sequenced in a study of tumor-infiltrating lymphocytes in primary liver carcinoma (TCRdb year 2017). Sequencing instrument: Illumina HiSeq 2500. Using a constant-region primer and ProtoScript II reverse transcriptase, TCRbeta-specific cDNA was reverse-transcribed from about 460 ng total RNA. Construction of the TCRbeta libraries relied on three nested rounds of multiplex PCR, following a slightly modified ARM-PCR procedure. The first two PCR rounds used multiplex TRBV1-TRBV30 forward primers with a Cbeta reverse primer, each for about 10 cycles. TCRdb reran the public reads through fastp at Q25 and MiXCR, keeping productive beta chains. For every CDR3 protein sequence, its rows merge into one entry that carries the most common genes and DNA. Across this sample there are about 310,000 distinct CDR3 sequences, with around 50% seen only once. The top ten constitute 15% to 20% of the sample.

Blood RNA was extracted from unsorted whole blood with TRIzol reagent; germline DNA came from the DNeasy Blood & Tissue kit. The sequencing input was peripheral blood. Receptors originate from a woman aged 30 to 39 with primary liver carcinoma and hepatitis B virus infection.

On this clonotype: At one boundary the junction diverges from the germline segment, which might be a read error. The chain links TRBV11-2 to TRBJ2-7, with TRBD2 identical over 7 bases. There are 17 residues in the CDR3. Germline values: CDR1 SGHAT, CDR2 FQNNGV. CDR3 nucleotides: TGTGCCAGCAGCTTAGGTAGGGAAACGGGAGGCCTGGGAGGGCAGAACTTC. Translated: CASSLGRETGGLGGQNF.

In its sample, this clonotype was seen a few times. The chain uses TRBV12-5 and TRBJ1-3; 10 bases match TRBD1. Germline CDR1 and CDR2: LGHNT and FRNRAP. The CDR3 contains 15 residues. V shed 2 bases, J shed 6 bases, and the junction held 4 bases outside the gene matches. Here the CDR3 DNA reads TGTGCTAGTGGTTTGATGACAGGGGGCCAAAACACCATATATTTT. Its protein is CASGLMTGGQNTIYF. Together with reference TRBV12-5 and TRBJ1-3, the CDR3 gives the full variable domain: DARVTQTPRHKVTEMGQEVTMRCQPILGHNTVFWYRQTMMQGLELLAYFRNRAPLDDSGMPKDRFSAEMPDATLATLKIQPSEPRDSAVYFCASGLMTGGQNTIYFGEGSWLTVV.

This clonotype was observed a handful of times. The J gene is TRBJ1-2, the V gene TRBV7-9; D is unresolved. The CDR3 has 12 residues. Germline CDR1 SEHNR, CDR2 FQNEAQ (reference sequence). V shed 8 bases and J shed 2 bases, with 9 bases lying between them. The CDR3, as DNA: TGTGCCAGCGCACGGAGCAACTATGGCTACACCTTC. As protein: CASARSNYGYTF.

This clonotype was seen only a few times. The chain links TRBV6-2 or TRBV6-3 to TRBJ2-1, with a weak D call TRBD1 (6 bases). With 2 bases removed from V and 0 bases from J, the gap between germline ends came to 20 bases. CDR1 is MNHEY and CDR2 is SVGEGT in the germline V gene. The CDR3 is made up of 19 amino acids. The CDR3 loop reads CASSYLLTGPQSSYNEQFF. The CDR3 region has the DNA TGTGCCAGCAGTTACCTCCTTACAGGGCCGCAGAGCTCCTACAATGAGCAGTTCTTC.

This clonotype has a handful of counts. Mismatch with germline at one junction end may stem from a read error. The gene calls are TRBV7-8 and TRBJ2-7, with D hard to call. Germline V gene lookup returns CDR1 SGHVS and CDR2 FQNEAQ. This CDR3 is built from 14 residues. The CDR3 loop reads CASSLASRPYEQYF. The CDR3 coding sequence is TGTGCCAGCAGTTTAGCTTCCCGTCCCTACGAGCAGTACTTC.

This sequence joins TRBV12-3 or TRBV12-4 and TRBJ2-3; D is undetermined. The CDR3 contains 14 residues. V was trimmed by 8 bases and J by 8 bases, leaving 20 bases between them. The CDR3: CASGIEGPLGTQYF. The CDR3 DNA reads as TGTGCCAGCGGGATAGAAGGTCCCCTAGGTACGCAGTATTTT.

This clonotype was recorded at least ten times. The V and J genes are TRBV14 and TRBJ2-1; D unresolved. V was pared by 0 bases and J by 8 bases, with 11 bases between. The CDR3 has 14 residues. Germline-derived CDR1 and CDR2 are SGHDN and FVKESK. CDR3 coding DNA: TGTGCCAGCAGCCAAGAAGTTGGATGGTATGAGCAGTTCTTC. This translates into CASSQEVGWYEQFF.

This clonotype showed up just a few times. V and J are TRBV12-3 or TRBV12-4 and TRBJ2-1; 8 nucleotides agree with TRBD1. This CDR3 is 13 amino acids long. V shed 7 bases and J 8 bases; nucleotides not matched to a gene: 7. The CDR3 nucleotides are TGTGCCAGCATCGACCAGGGGGCGGATGAGCAGTTCTTC. Its protein product is CASIDQGADEQFF.

This clonotype occurred a few times. The J gene is TRBJ2-3, the V gene TRBV5-1; a possible D gene is TRBD2 (6 bases). The V gene lost 4 bases and the J gene lost 4 bases, with 10 bases spanning the gap. Germline V lookup: CDR1 SGHRS, CDR2 YFSETQ. The CDR3 length is 13 residues. The CDR3 nucleotides are TGCGCCAGCAGCAGGGGAGGCTCAGATACGCAGTATTTT. As protein: CASSRGGSDTQYF.

As for this clonotype: A clone one base away is much larger, so this may be a read error. The rearrangement uses TRBV4-1 and TRBJ2-7; the match to TRBD2 covers 7 bases. V shed 7 bases and J 4 bases; nucleotides not matched to a gene: 13. This CDR3 has 15 residues. Germline loops: CDR1 MGHRA, CDR2 YSYEKL. The CDR3 region is CASNLRSAGAYEQYF. The CDR3 nucleotides are TGCGCCAGCAACCTAAGATCGGCGGGAGCTTACGAGCAGTACTTC.

This clonotype was seen a handful of times. The chain couples TRBV11-3 to TRBJ2-7, with 7 nucleotides matching TRBD2. V trimming: 3 bases; J trimming: 3 bases; junction bases outside the gene matches: 5. There are 14 residues in the CDR3. In germline, CDR1 is SGHNT, CDR2 YENEEA. CDR3 in amino acids: CASSFTGGLYEQYF. Written as DNA, the CDR3 is TGTGCCAGCAGCTTCACGGGAGGACTCTACGAGCAGTACTTC. Full variable domain (rest looked up from reference TRBV11-3 and TRBJ2-7): EAGVVQSPRYKIIEKKQPVAFWCNPISGHNTLYWYLQNLGQGPELLIRYENEEAVDDSQLPKDRFSAERLKGVDSTLKIQPAELGDSAVYLCASSFTGGLYEQYFGPGTRLTVT.